This note documents a single T cell receptor (beta chain) sequence. Its antigen is currently not known. Base qualities are not recorded, but no much larger clone differs from it by a single base. From each donor, a single peripheral blood sample of approximately 110 mL on average was drawn into heparinised tubes. A BD FACSAria II and a panel including CD45RO, CCR7, CD25, CD127, CD95 and CD27 were used to sort naive, central memory, regulatory and stem cell-like memory CD4+ T cells. Purity was above 95% for every sorted population. PBMCs were isolated immediately by Lymphoprep density gradient centrifugation and stained directly without culture. Samples were stained and sorted in pairs, with one healthy donor and one patient per experiment, so that batch effects were minimized. All of the isolated RNA was reverse transcribed with the High Capacity cDNA Reverse Transcription Kit, so expressed TCRB transcripts were sequenced. Deep immunoSEQ sequencing was applied to naive, central memory and regulatory T cell samples, giving an average of approximately 4 million total reads per sample. Sorted cells were lysed in RLT buffer, and RNA was extracted using DNase-treated RNeasy Micro or Mini kits according to cell number. Each cell subset was processed on its own to prevent cross-contamination, while patient and healthy donor samples were processed together. TCRB sequences were amplified from cDNA with the immunoSEQ multiplex PCR, producing 87-bp fragments spanning the CDR3 region. Amplicons were sequenced on the Illumina HiSeq platform. Processing in the source paper ran as follows. Synthetic template baselines were used to correct PCR bias computationally, reads within Hamming distance 2 were collapsed, and singletons that could not be merged were discarded. Reads were aligned to IMGT to assign V, D and J genes, CDR3 length, and insertions or deletions at six rearrangement sites. Clonotype counts were normalized to sorted cell number within each subset before computing true diversity and Gini coefficients with the tcR R package. Repertoire sharing was quantified using the overlap coefficient calculated on TCRB nucleotide sequences. As a proxy for the pre-selection repertoire, out-of-frame TCRB sequences from naive cells were analyzed. TCRdb holds this immuneACCESS table with in-frame rearrangements only. Some clones are missing; in checked studies, unresolved V genes explain under half, and the rest has no known cause. V and J calls and clone size are those listed in that table; D and trimming were worked out from the DNA. This sample gives about 300,000 clones in total; 13% of them show up just once. The leading ten clones occupy roughly 0.015% of the sample.

The data derive from a study of beta chain features in type 1 diabetes (dated 2018 in TCRdb). As for the study more broadly: Mean age, gender distribution, total cell number and subset yield were not different between patients and healthy donors. A total of approximately 110,000,000 sorted cells were examined across all samples, and a strong correlation was observed between cell number per subset and RNA yield. In the study, TCRB repertoires of sorted circulating CD4+ T cell subsets from recently diagnosed type 1 diabetes patients were compared with those of matched healthy donors. Regulatory and stem cell-like memory subsets were obtained from only 8 patients and about 8 healthy donors, while naive and central memory subsets were obtained from all 28 donors.

General findings and caveats noted by the study authors: Naive, central memory and regulatory TCRB repertoires appeared to be more alike among patients than among healthy donors. Because cDNA was sequenced instead of genomic DNA, highly expressing activated cells could be over-represented, though the groups showed no difference in activation or CD3 levels. Shorter templates might have been favored by PCR, but patient and control samples were amplified and corrected together, so both groups would have been affected equally by any skew. Only small numbers of individuals were included in the HLA sub-analyses, which left unresolved whether HLA type had any influence on TCRB rearrangement. Type 1 diabetes patients showed a moderate but significant shortening of TCRB CDR3 length in all four CD4+ subsets. Fewer insertions and more nucleotide deletions at VDJ recombination sites were observed in patients with type 1 diabetes, implying thymic rearrangement abnormalities.

The clonotype originates from a woman aged 18-30 years with type 1 diabetes. Material: naive CD4+ T cells from blood. The cell subset or site label, read with the paper, signifies: true naive CD4+ T cells.

The sequenced DNA is TGTGCCAGCAGGAGCAAATGGGGGCGAACTGAAGCTTTCTTT. Its translation reads: CASRSKWGRTEAFF. The chain is assembled from TRBV5-6 and TRBJ1-1; the D gene is perhaps TRBD1, on 6 matching bases. For CDR1 and CDR2, the germline V gene lists SGHDT and YYEEEE. From the cysteine up to the phenylalanine, the CDR3 has a length of 14 residues. The DNA shown is the 42-base CDR3, in frame from base 1. A distance of 16 bases separates the germline ends of V and J, which lose 5 bases and 5 bases respectively.